What follows are 14 T cell receptor beta chains derived from one specimen sequenced in a study of T cells in Graves' hyperthyroidism and ophthalmopathy. RNA transcripts were the template for amplifying TCR beta CDR3 regions. First-round RT-PCR targeting the TCR CDR3 was performed with the HTBI primer set. One entry per CDR3 protein, called by TCRdb with MiXCR from the multiplex PCR reads. In the table there are approximately 400,000 distinct CDR3 sequences, approximately 17% of which are singletons. The sample comprised blood. The receptors shown here come from a man between 18 and 29 years old with Graves' ophthalmopathy.

The genes are TRBV11-2 and TRBJ2-1; TRBD2 agrees at 8 bases. The CDR3 is 15 amino acids. Germline CDR1 is SGHAT and CDR2 is FQNNGV. Trimming cost V 1 base and J 7 bases; bases outside gene matches: 6. CDR3 bases: TGTGCCAGCAGCTTAGTGGGGGGCGGGGGGAATGAGCAGTTCTTC. This gives the protein CASSLVGGGGNEQFF. Full variable domain (rest looked up from reference TRBV11-2 and TRBJ2-1): EAGVAQSPRYKIIEKRQSVAFWCNPISGHATLYWYQQILGQGPKLLIQFQNNGVVDDSQLPKDRFSAERLKGVDSTLKIQPAKLEDSAVYLCASSLVGGGGNEQFFGPGTRLTVL.

Ten or more counts support this clonotype. The CDR3 reads CASSLLSPGSSYEQYF. The DNA of the CDR3 is TGTGCCAGCAGCTTACTCTCTCCAGGGAGCTCCTACGAGCAGTACTTC. This chain joins TRBV11-2 and TRBJ2-7; D might be TRBD1 or TRBD2, each matching 5 bases. This CDR3 is 16 amino acids long. Germline CDR1 SGHAT, CDR2 FQNNGV. V gave up 2 bases and J gave up 0 bases, with 14 bases separating them.

This clonotype was seen a handful of times. The chain is built from TRBV20-1 and TRBJ2-3, with 10 bases matching TRBD2. The CDR3 covers 17 residues. V dropped 1 base and J dropped 4; count of bases not matched to a gene: 11. Germline V gene data show CDR1 as DFQATT and CDR2 as SNEGSKA (reference sequence). The CDR3 region is CSARGRSGGAFADTQYF. DNA for the CDR3: TGCAGTGCTAGAGGGAGGAGCGGGGGGGCCTTCGCAGATACGCAGTATTTT.

The rearrangement uses TRBV5-1 and TRBJ2-7; no definite D call. The CDR3 is 15 amino acids. V lost 0 bases, J lost 0 bases, and 10 bases lay in between. The V gene's germline CDR1 is SGHRS and CDR2 YFSETQ. This CDR3 reads CASSLAARYSYEQYF. CDR3 coding DNA: TGCGCCAGCAGCTTGGCTGCCAGGTACTCCTACGAGCAGTACTTC.

This clonotype was counted many times. This chain uses TRBV11-2 with TRBJ1-2; a possible D gene is TRBD1 (5 bases). V was pared by 1 base and J by 8 bases, with 17 bases between. The CDR3 covers 15 residues. Germline loops: CDR1 SGHAT, CDR2 FQNNGV. CDR3 sequence (DNA): TGTGCCAGCAGCTTAGTGTTTGGGCAGGGAGGCGGCTACACCTTC. It yields the protein CASSLVFGQGGGYTF. Full variable domain (missing parts from reference TRBV11-2 and TRBJ1-2): EAGVAQSPRYKIIEKRQSVAFWCNPISGHATLYWYQQILGQGPKLLIQFQNNGVVDDSQLPKDRFSAERLKGVDSTLKIQPAKLEDSAVYLCASSLVFGQGGGYTFGSGTRLTVV.

This clonotype was detected a few times. In DNA form, the CDR3 reads TGTGCCAGCAGCAGAATCTCAGGGGGGCAGACCCAGTACTTC. This gives the protein CASSRISGGQTQYF. The chain has TRBV11-2 and TRBJ2-5, with D possibly being TRBD1 (7 bases). CDR3 length equals 14 residues. Germline-derived CDR1 and CDR2 are SGHAT and FQNNGV. V lost 5 bases, J lost 6 bases, and 16 bases lay in between.

The chain couples TRBV7-9 to TRBJ1-4; D call uncertain. The CDR3 is made up of 15 amino acids. Trimming took off 1 base at V and 5 bases at J, with 11 bases between the two ends. CDR1 and CDR2 from the germline V gene are SEHNR and FQNEAQ (reference sequence). DNA of the CDR3: TGTGCCAGCAGCTTAGGTCTAATGGCAAATGAAAAACTGTTTTTT. This codes for CASSLGLMANEKLFF.

This clonotype was counted ten times or more. This chain connects TRBV3-1 to TRBJ1-2; D uncertain. The V end was cut by 0 bases, the J end by 8 bases, with 7 bases between. The V gene's germline CDR1 is LGHDT and CDR2 YNNKEL (reference sequence). The CDR3 spans 12 residues. The CDR3 protein is CASSQDVGGYTF. CDR3 in DNA: TGTGCCAGCAGCCAAGATGTTGGGGGCTACACCTTC.

This clonotype showed up many times. The chain combines TRBV7-9 with TRBJ2-3; D is possibly TRBD1 (6 bases). This CDR3 has 11 residues. Germline CDR1 SEHNR, CDR2 FQNEAQ (reference sequence). The ends were cut back, 8 bases at V and 6 bases at J, with 9 bases in the middle. The CDR3 DNA is TGTGCCAGCGGACAGAAGGATACGCAGTATTTT. Translated, it gives CASGQKDTQYF.

V gene TRBV18 combines with J gene TRBJ1-2; tentative D call: TRBD1 (6 bases). The CDR3 has 13 amino acids. CDR1 is KGHSH, CDR2 LQKENI, per germline. Trimming took off 3 bases at V and 5 bases at J, with 10 bases between the two ends. For the CDR3, the DNA is TGTGCCAGCTCACCCCAGGACAGATATGGCTACACCTTC. Amino acid sequence: CASSPQDRYGYTF.

This clonotype was counted ten times or more. The V call is TRBV2, the J call TRBJ2-5, with TRBD2 matching 8 bases. V gave up 6 bases and J gave up 5 bases; unmatched junction bases: 2. CDR1 and CDR2 from the germline V gene are SNHLY and FYNNEI. The CDR3 sequence is 12 residues long. This CDR3 is CASSGGVETQYF. CDR3 coding DNA: TGTGCCAGCAGCGGGGGGGTGGAGACCCAGTACTTC.

This clonotype was counted many times. V gene TRBV5-1 combines with J gene TRBJ1-1, with TRBD1 matching over 8 bases. This CDR3 has 15 amino acids. V was clipped by 4 bases and J by 4 bases; unmatched bases: 9. Looked up from germline, CDR1 is SGHRS and CDR2 is YFSETQ. This CDR3 reads CASSGRQGLPTEAFF. The CDR3 bases are TGCGCCAGCAGCGGCCGACAGGGGCTTCCCACTGAAGCTTTCTTT.

This clonotype has just a few counts. V gene TRBV6-5 combines with J gene TRBJ1-5, with D tentatively TRBD1 (5 bases). Germline V gives CDR1 MNHEY, CDR2 SVGAGI. The length of the CDR3 is 15 residues. V shed 0 bases and J shed 5 bases, with 11 bases lying between them. Here the CDR3 DNA reads TGTGCCAGCAGTTACTCCGGGGGGGGGGATCAGCCCCAGCATTTT. Protein: CASSYSGGGDQPQHF.

The V and J genes are TRBV4-1 and TRBJ2-5; 15 bases align to TRBD2. This CDR3 spans 18 amino acids. The V segment lost 2 bases and the J segment 4 bases; nucleotides outside the gene matches: 8. Germline V gene data show CDR1 as MGHRA and CDR2 as YSYEKL. In DNA form, the CDR3 reads TGCGCCAGCAGCCAACTGATGGGACTAGCGGGGGGAGGAGAGACCCAGTACTTC. Translating gives CASSQLMGLAGGGETQYF.